This T cell receptor (beta chain) was sequenced in a study of T cells in tumors and immune-related adverse events. The assay was immunoSEQ multiplex PCR, and TCRdb's table has in-frame clones only and misses some. This sample yields more than 20,000 clones, of which 75% to 95% are seen a single time; about 1.5% belongs to the top ten. CDR1 is LNHDA, CDR2 SQIVND, per germline (reference sequence). The CDR3 sequence is 13 residues long. J lost 5 bases, V lost 7 bases, and 6 bases had no gene match. The sequence derives from a female donor with metastatic renal cell carcinoma. The chain combines TRBV19 with TRBJ2-7, with TRBD1 matching over 9 bases. Specimen: lymph node tissue, collected from a patient treated with anti-PD-1 therapy. CDR3 DNA: TGTGCCAGTAAGGTGACAGGGGGGAACGAGCAGTACTTC. Its translation: CASKVTGGNEQYF.